This TCR beta chain came from a study of OX40 agonist ivuxolimab in advanced cancers. This clone was detected only once. Its specificity is not known. Method: immunoSEQ multiplex PCR; TCRdb's copy keeps in-frame clones and lacks some. The sample contains roughly 26,000 clones, over 85% of which appear only once. Study results and limitations: Low normalized T-cell clonal expansion was additionally recorded for some nonresponders.

The CDR3 extends over 15 amino acids. The V gene's germline CDR1 is MNHEY and CDR2 SVGAGI. The junction had 1 base not matched to a gene; V was cut back by 0 bases and J by 3 bases. The sequences come from CD4+ or CD8+ T cells sorted from blood, collected in a trial of the OX40 agonist ivuxolimab. The receptor was derived from an adult with an advanced solid tumor such as melanoma, head and neck, liver or kidney cancer. The J gene is TRBJ2-3, the V gene TRBV6-5, with TRBD2 matching over 9 bases. The CDR3 bases are TGTGCCAGCAGTTACTCGCGGGGGGGAACAGATACGCAGTATTTT. Its translation is CASSYSRGGTDTQYF.